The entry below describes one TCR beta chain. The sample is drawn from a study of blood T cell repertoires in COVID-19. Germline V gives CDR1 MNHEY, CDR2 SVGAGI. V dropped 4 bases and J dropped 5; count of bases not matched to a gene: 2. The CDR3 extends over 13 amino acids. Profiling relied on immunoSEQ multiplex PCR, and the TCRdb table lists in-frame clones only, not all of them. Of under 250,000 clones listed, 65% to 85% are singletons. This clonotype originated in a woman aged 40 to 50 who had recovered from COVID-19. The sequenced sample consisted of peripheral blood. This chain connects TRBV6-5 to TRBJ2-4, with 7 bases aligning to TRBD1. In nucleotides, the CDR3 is TGTGCCAGCAGTTTAACAGGGGAAAACATTCAGTACTTC. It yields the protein CASSLTGENIQYF.